This T cell receptor beta chain was sequenced during a study of CD8 T cells in Susac syndrome. Per germline, CDR1 SNHLY and CDR2 FYNNEI. CDR3 length: 12 residues. With V trimmed by 6 bases and J by 4 bases, 2 bases remained unmatched. An amount of RNA that ranged from roughly 0.5 to 1 ug was reverse transcribed with random hexamers. Across 54 Vbeta and 13 Jbeta, TCR beta CDR3 was amplified with immunoSEQ multiplex PCR. TCRdb reprocessed the immunoSEQ multiplex PCR reads via MiXCR and lists one record per CDR3 protein. The sample has about 110,000 distinct CDR3 sequences, about 96% seen once. The sequenced target, TCR beta, came from blood CD8+ and CD4+ T cells. The healthy controls were matched to patients by age and sex. Negative isolation was applied to CD8+ and CD4+ T cells, and FACS enrichment was applied to TEMRA cells. This clonotype showed up just once.

The receptor was isolated from a human donor in good health. The sequencing sample was made of CD4+ T cells from PBMCs. The rearrangement links TRBV2 to TRBJ1-2, with TRBD1 identical over 7 bases. The CDR3 nucleotides are TGTGCCAGCAGCGGGACAGTCTATGGCTACACCTTC. It is translated as CASSGTVYGYTF.